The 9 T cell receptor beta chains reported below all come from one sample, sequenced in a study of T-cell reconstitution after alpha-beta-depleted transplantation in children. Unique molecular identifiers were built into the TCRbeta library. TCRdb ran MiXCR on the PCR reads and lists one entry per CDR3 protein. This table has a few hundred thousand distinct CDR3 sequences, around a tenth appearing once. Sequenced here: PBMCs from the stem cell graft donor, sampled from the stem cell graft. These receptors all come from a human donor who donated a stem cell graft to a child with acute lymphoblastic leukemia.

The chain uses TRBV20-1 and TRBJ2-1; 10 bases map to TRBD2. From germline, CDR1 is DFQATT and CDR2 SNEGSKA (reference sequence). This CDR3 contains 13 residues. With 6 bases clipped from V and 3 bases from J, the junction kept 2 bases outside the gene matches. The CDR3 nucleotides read TGCAGTGCAACTAGCGGGAACTACAATGAGCAGTTCTTC. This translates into CSATSGNYNEQFF.

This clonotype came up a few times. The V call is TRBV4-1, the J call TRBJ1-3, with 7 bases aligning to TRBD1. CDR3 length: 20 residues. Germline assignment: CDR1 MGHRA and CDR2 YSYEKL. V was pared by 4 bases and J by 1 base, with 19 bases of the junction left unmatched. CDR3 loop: CASSRAFEGARLASGNTIYF. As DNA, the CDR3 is TGCGCCAGCAGCCGCGCATTCGAGGGGGCCCGGCTGGCGTCTGGAAACACCATATATTTT.

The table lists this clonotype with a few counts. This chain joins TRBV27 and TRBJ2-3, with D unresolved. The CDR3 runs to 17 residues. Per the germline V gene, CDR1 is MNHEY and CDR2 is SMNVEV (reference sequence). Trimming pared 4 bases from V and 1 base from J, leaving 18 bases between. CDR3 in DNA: TGTGCCAGCAGTTCGCCACTCTTTCTCCAAGGCACAGATACGCAGTATTTT. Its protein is CASSSPLFLQGTDTQYF.

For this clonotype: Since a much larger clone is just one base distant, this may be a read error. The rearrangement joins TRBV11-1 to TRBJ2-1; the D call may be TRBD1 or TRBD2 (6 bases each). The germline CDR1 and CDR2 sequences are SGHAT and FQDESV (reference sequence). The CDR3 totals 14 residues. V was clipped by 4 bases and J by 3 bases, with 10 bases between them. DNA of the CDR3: TGTGCCAGCAGCTCCGGGGGCTTCTACAATGAGCAGTTCTTC. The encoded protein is CASSSGGFYNEQFF.

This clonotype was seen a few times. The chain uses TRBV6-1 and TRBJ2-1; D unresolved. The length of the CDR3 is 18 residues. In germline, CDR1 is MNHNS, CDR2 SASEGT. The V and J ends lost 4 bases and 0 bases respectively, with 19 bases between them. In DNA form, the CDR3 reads TGTGCCAGCAGTGGTCCGCCGGAGCCGATTGACTCCTACAATGAGCAGTTCTTC. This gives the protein CASSGPPEPIDSYNEQFF.

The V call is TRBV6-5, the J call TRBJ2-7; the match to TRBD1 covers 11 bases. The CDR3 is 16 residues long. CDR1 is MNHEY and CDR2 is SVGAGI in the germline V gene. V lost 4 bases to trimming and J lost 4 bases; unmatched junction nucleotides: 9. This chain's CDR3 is CASSSRPGTGGYEQYF. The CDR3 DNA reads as TGTGCCAGCAGTTCACGTCCCGGGACAGGGGGTTACGAGCAGTACTTC.

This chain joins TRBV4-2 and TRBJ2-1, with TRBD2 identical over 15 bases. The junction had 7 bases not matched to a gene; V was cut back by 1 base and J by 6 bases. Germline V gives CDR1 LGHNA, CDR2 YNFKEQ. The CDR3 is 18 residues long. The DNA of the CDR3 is TGTGCCAGCAGCCAAGTAGGGGCGGGACTAGCGGGAGGCAATGAGCAGTTCTTC. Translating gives CASSQVGAGLAGGNEQFF.

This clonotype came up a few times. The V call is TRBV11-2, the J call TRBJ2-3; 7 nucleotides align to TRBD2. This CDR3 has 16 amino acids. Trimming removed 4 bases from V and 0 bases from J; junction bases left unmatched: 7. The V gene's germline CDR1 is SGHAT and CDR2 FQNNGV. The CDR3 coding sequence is TGTGCCAGCAGCTCGCGACTAGCCCATAGCACAGATACGCAGTATTTT. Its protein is CASSSRLAHSTDTQYF.

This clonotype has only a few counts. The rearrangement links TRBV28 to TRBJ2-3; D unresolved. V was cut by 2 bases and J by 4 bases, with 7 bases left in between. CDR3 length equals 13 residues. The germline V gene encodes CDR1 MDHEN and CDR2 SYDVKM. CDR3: CASSLSVADTQYF. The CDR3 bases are TGTGCCAGCAGTTTAAGCGTGGCAGATACGCAGTATTTT.